This T cell receptor beta chain stems from a study of T cells in Graves' hyperthyroidism and ophthalmopathy. General study results and limits: In the analysis, a 13 V-J model separated ophthalmopathy from stable hyperthyroidism.

The sample holds many counts of this clonotype. No antigen is known for it. There were TCR beta CDR3 regions amplified from RNA transcripts. The primer set for the first-round RT-PCR of the TCR CDR3 was HTBI. TCRdb re-analysed the multiplex PCR reads in MiXCR, keeping a single row per CDR3 protein. Counted here are about 740,000 distinct CDR3 sequences, less than 15% occurring once; the ten biggest clones make up 10%. The sequence was collected from a woman between 18 and 29 years old with Graves' hyperthyroidism. Sequenced: blood.

CDR3 DNA sequence: TGTGCCACCAGCGGGGACAGGCTCACAGATACGCAGTATTTT. Translating gives CATSGDRLTDTQYF. The J gene is TRBJ2-3, the V gene TRBV27; possible D gene TRBD1, 8 bases. Germline CDR1 is MNHEY and CDR2 is SMNVEV (reference sequence). Trimming took 10 bases from V and 2 from J, leaving 16 bases between them. The CDR3 runs to 14 residues.